Presented here are 17 T cell receptor beta chains from one specimen sequenced in a study of CD8+ T cells in alopecia areata. RNA, once extracted, was reverse transcribed into cDNA for use as the sequencing template. Data came from immunoSEQ multiplex PCR; TCRdb stores just in-frame clones and leaves some out. The table records some 110,000 clones, 35% to 40% of them present only once. The sequenced material came from CD4+ T cells sorted from blood. The receptors shown here come from a human donor with alopecia areata.

CDR3 coding DNA: TGTGCCAGCAGCGACCGTGGACTTTCCTCCTACGAGCAGTACTTC. Protein product: CASSDRGLSSYEQYF. V is TRBV7-9 and J is TRBJ2-7; weak D call: TRBD2 (5 bases). The germline V gene has CDR1 SEHNR and CDR2 FQNEAQ (reference sequence). This CDR3 comprises 15 residues. Trimming took off 5 bases at V and 0 bases at J, with 14 bases between the two ends.

The chain is built from TRBV20-1 and TRBJ1-2; unclear D gene. V was pared by 5 bases and J by 6 bases, with 10 bases between. CDR1 and CDR2 from the germline V gene are DFQATT and SNEGSKA (reference sequence). The CDR3 totals 11 residues. CDR3 DNA: TGCAGTGCTCCGGGATTTAATGGCTACACCTTC. Translating it yields CSAPGFNGYTF.

In its sample, this clone was seen a few times. The chain joins TRBV29-1 to TRBJ2-5, with a possible D match to TRBD2 (6 bases). CDR3 size: 11 residues. Germline V gene data show CDR1 as SQVTM and CDR2 as ANQGSEA. DNA for the CDR3: TGCGGAATAGCGGTCCAAGAGACCCAGTACTTC. It yields the protein CGIAVQETQYF.

This clone occurred many times. The chain has TRBV7-2 and TRBJ2-2; D not resolved. This CDR3 has 16 residues. The germline V gene has CDR1 SGHTA and CDR2 FQGNSA. With 2 bases removed from V and 6 bases from J, the gap between germline ends came to 16 bases. CDR3 nucleotide sequence: TGTGCCAGCAGCTTAACTACACTCCACCGAGCCGGGGAGCTGTTTTTT. This gives the protein CASSLTTLHRAGELFF.

The CDR3 region is CASSQDIGDRVWFF. The CDR3 DNA reads TGCGCCAGCAGCCAAGACATTGGGGACAGGGTGTGGTTCTTT. The chain is built from TRBV4-3 and TRBJ1-1, with 9 bases fitting TRBD1. From germline, CDR1 is LGHNA and CDR2 YSLEER. With 0 bases clipped from V and 14 bases from J, the junction kept 10 bases outside the gene matches. The CDR3 has 14 amino acids.

The genes are TRBV7-2 and TRBJ2-7; TRBD1 matches at 12 bases. CDR1 is SGHTA, CDR2 FQGNSA, per germline. Trimming took 6 bases from V and 6 from J; bases not matched to a gene: 6. This CDR3 spans 14 amino acids. CDR3 DNA: TGTGCCAGCAGGGCCGGGACAGGGGGCGGCGAGCAGTACTTC. This codes for CASRAGTGGGEQYF.

This rearrangement joins TRBV30 to TRBJ1-1; no clear D. CDR3 length: 13 residues. V lost 0 bases to trimming and J lost 3 bases, with 8 bases between them. Germline CDR1 is GTSNPN and CDR2 is SVGIG (reference sequence). The CDR3 DNA follows: TGTGCCTGGAGTGTCGGAGTGCACACTGAAGCTTTCTTT. This translates into CAWSVGVHTEAFF. The full variable domain, rest sourced from reference TRBV30 and TRBJ1-1, is SQTIHQWPATLVQPVGSPLSLECTVEGTSNPNLYWYRQAAGRGLQLLFYSVGIGQISSEVPQNLSASRPQDRQFILSSKKLLLSDSGFYLCAWSVGVHTEAFFGQGTRLTVV.

This rearrangement joins TRBV4-3 to TRBJ2-4, with D maybe TRBD2 (5 bases). Germline lookup yields CDR1 LGHNA and CDR2 YSLEER. CDR3 size: 15 residues. The ends were cut back, 0 bases at V and 9 bases at J, with 15 bases in the middle. CDR3 loop: CASSQEYSEHGIQYF. In nucleotides, the CDR3 is TGCGCCAGCAGCCAAGAATATAGCGAGCATGGCATTCAGTACTTC.

The chain combines TRBV29-1 with TRBJ2-7, with D unresolved. Germline values: CDR1 SQVTM, CDR2 ANQGSEA. The CDR3 has 13 residues. With 5 bases removed from V and 2 bases from J, the gap between germline ends came to 13 bases. The CDR3 DNA reads TGCAGCGTTAGGGCCATTGGGGCCTACGAGCAGTACTTC. Protein product: CSVRAIGAYEQYF.

The V and J genes are TRBV5-6 and TRBJ2-4, with D uncertain. Trimming stripped 0 bases from V and 0 bases from J, with 10 bases between. Germline-derived CDR1 and CDR2 are SGHDT and YYEEEE. The CDR3 has 16 residues. In DNA, the CDR3 is TGTGCCAGCAGCTTGGAGAGTTCCCTAGCCAAAAACATTCAGTACTTC. Translated: CASSLESSLAKNIQYF.

This clone was recorded a few times. The chain joins TRBV7-9 to TRBJ1-1, with no clear D. V lost 1 base to trimming and J lost 11 bases, with 17 bases between them. The V gene's germline CDR1 is SEHNR and CDR2 FQNEAQ (reference sequence). The CDR3 consists of 14 residues. The CDR3 coding sequence is TGTGCCAGCAGCTTAGGCGCCTCAAGGACGGAGGCTTTCTTT. This sequence encodes CASSLGASRTEAFF.

This clone counts as medium-sized (0.01 to 0.1%). The chain carries TRBV28 and TRBJ1-5; D gene ambiguous. The ends were cut back, 3 bases at V and 11 bases at J, with 14 bases in the middle. The germline CDR1 and CDR2 sequences are MDHEN and SYDVKM. CDR3 length equals 13 residues. The CDR3 spells CASSFSLGWSQHF. CDR3 bases: TGTGCCAGCAGTTTCTCCTTAGGTTGGTCCCAGCATTTT.

This clone was detected a few times. This CDR3 is CATGTSGSAETQYF. CDR3 nucleotides: TGTGCCACCGGGACTAGCGGGAGTGCAGAGACCCAGTACTTC. The chain has TRBV15 and TRBJ2-5; 14 bases are a match to TRBD2. The CDR3 sequence is 14 residues long. Trimming at V came to 8 bases and at J to 4 bases, leaving 3 bases not matched to a gene. Germline values: CDR1 LNHNV, CDR2 YYDKDF (reference sequence).

The J gene is TRBJ2-1, the V gene TRBV29-1, with 14 bases matching TRBD2. Germline values: CDR1 SQVTM, CDR2 ANQGSEA. The V segment lost 6 bases and the J segment 7 bases; nucleotides outside the gene matches: 11. The CDR3 contains 16 residues. The CDR3 DNA follows: TGCAGCGTCCATAGGCCGACTAGCGGGAGGGCTAATGAGCAGTTCTTC. This translates into CSVHRPTSGRANEQFF.

This clone was counted only a few times. This chain connects TRBV30 to TRBJ2-7; D is unclear. V gave up 1 base and J gave up 6 bases, with 4 bases separating them. The V gene's germline CDR1 is GTSNPN and CDR2 SVGIG (reference sequence). This CDR3 has 10 residues. The CDR3 nucleotides read TGTGCCTGGAGTGCTGTCGAGCAGTACTTC. This sequence encodes CAWSAVEQYF.

The chain couples TRBV29-1 to TRBJ1-4; 8 bases line up with TRBD1. The J segment lost 10 bases and the V segment lost 6 bases, leaving 4 bases of the junction unmatched. CDR3 length: 11 residues. CDR1 is SQVTM, CDR2 ANQGSEA, per germline. CDR3 nucleotides: TGCAGCGTGGATACAGGGGGAAAACTGTTTTTT. It is translated as CSVDTGGKLFF.

The chain has TRBV5-4 and TRBJ2-7; weak D call: TRBD2 (5 bases). CDR1 is SGHNT and CDR2 is YYREEE in the germline V gene (reference sequence). V was trimmed by 1 base and J by 2 bases, leaving 22 bases between them. This CDR3 has 18 residues. The CDR3 here is CASSLRSGSKVRAYEQYF. The CDR3 nucleotides read TGTGCCAGCAGCTTGAGGTCGGGAAGCAAGGTTAGAGCCTACGAGCAGTACTTC. The whole variable domain, filled in from reference TRBV5-4 and TRBJ2-7, reads ETGVTQSPTHLIKTRGQQVTLRCSSQSGHNTVSWYQQALGQGPQFIFQYYREEENGRGNFPPRFSGLQFPNYSSELNVNALELDDSALYLCASSLRSGSKVRAYEQYFGPGTRLTVT.